These 3 T cell receptor beta chains originate from one sample sequenced in a study of regulatory T cells in long-lasting Graves disease. Stated time point: newly diagnosed GD, antithyroid drugs for less than 3 months. PBMC RNA served as the TCR library source. Arm-PCR of CDR3 regions and iRepertoire HTBI primers were the basis on which TCR beta libraries were built. Via MiXCR, TCRdb re-called the multiplex PCR reads, giving one row per CDR3 protein. Of 200,000 to 300,000 distinct CDR3 sequences listed, around 21% are singletons. The specimen comprised peripheral blood mononuclear cells (PBMCs), sampled at new diagnosis, from a patient treated with antithyroid drugs. Receptor source: a female donor with Graves disease.

This clonotype was detected ten times or more. The chain carries TRBV12-3 or TRBV12-4 and TRBJ2-7, with 10 bases fitting TRBD2. The CDR3 sequence is 15 residues long. Germline trimming cut 2 bases from V and 5 bases from J; bases unmatched to any gene: 6. The CDR3 is CASSLQAGGPHEQYF. CDR3 DNA sequence: TGTGCCAGCAGTTTACAAGCGGGGGGGCCCCACGAGCAGTACTTC.

This clonotype was counted many times. The chain carries TRBV11-2 and TRBJ1-2; 7 nucleotides align to TRBD1. V gave up 5 bases and J gave up 4 bases; unmatched junction bases: 10. The CDR3 sequence is 15 residues long. CDR1 is SGHAT, CDR2 FQNNGV, per germline. The CDR3 reads CASSARQGWGYGYTF. CDR3 in DNA: TGTGCCAGCAGCGCAAGACAGGGATGGGGCTATGGCTACACCTTC.

This clonotype occurred many times. The chain carries TRBV6-5 and TRBJ1-5; the D gene is possibly TRBD1 (5 bases). Germline CDR1 MNHEY, CDR2 SVGAGI. Trimming removed 4 bases from V and 3 bases from J, with 22 bases in between. This CDR3 is built from 18 residues. As DNA, the CDR3 is TGTGCCAGCAGTTTCAGACCTAAACCGGGGGGAATCAATCAGCCCCAGCATTTT. Translated: CASSFRPKPGGINQPQHF.